The 26 T cell receptor beta chains below all came from one sample that was sequenced in a study of post-analysis software for immune sequencing data. Findings and caveats of the study: Five or six TRBV segments (TRBV5-6, TRBV5-1 and TRBV20-1 among them) occurred more frequently in patients than in controls.

Presence of unique molecular identifiers characterized the TCR beta cDNA libraries. One entry per CDR3 protein results from TCRdb running MiXCR on the PCR reads. The data contain 550,000 to 700,000 distinct CDR3 sequences, around 44% of them singletons. These receptors have no known antigen. Sequencing was carried out using blood. These receptor sequences come from a girl aged 10-17 years with multiple sclerosis.

There are a few counts of this clonotype. J is TRBJ2-7 and V is TRBV9; no clear D. The CDR3 length is 12 residues. The V gene lost 0 bases and the J gene lost 6 bases, with 7 bases spanning the gap. In germline, CDR1 is SGDLS, CDR2 YYNGEE. The CDR3 is CASSVATGEQYF. CDR3 DNA: TGTGCCAGCAGCGTAGCTACCGGCGAGCAGTACTTC.

This sequence joins TRBV7-9 and TRBJ2-3, with D possibly TRBD2 on 6 matching bases. CDR1 and CDR2 (germline): SEHNR, FQNEAQ (reference sequence). This CDR3 comprises 17 residues. V gave up 0 bases and J gave up 1 base, with 14 bases separating them. The CDR3 reads CASSLAFLARRTDTQYF. DNA of the CDR3: TGTGCCAGCAGCTTAGCTTTCCTAGCGAGACGCACAGATACGCAGTATTTT.

The chain joins TRBV10-3 to TRBJ2-6, with TRBD2 as a possible D gene (6 bases). The germline gives CDR1 ENHRY, CDR2 SYGVKD. The V end lost 4 bases, the J end lost 0 bases, and 7 bases lay between the germline ends. The CDR3 is 15 residues long. In DNA form, the CDR3 reads TGTGCCATCAGTGGGGGACTCTCTGGGGCCAACGTCCTGACTTTC. Protein sequence: CAISGGLSGANVLTF.

The chain recombines TRBV24-1 with TRBJ1-1; TRBD1 is a possible D gene (5 bases). The CDR3 is 15 amino acids. The germline CDR1 and CDR2 sequences are KGHDR and SFDVKD. V was trimmed by 4 bases and J by 1 base, leaving 12 bases between them. The CDR3: CATSDSGTPNTEAFF. CDR3 nucleotides: TGTGCCACCAGTGACTCCGGGACTCCGAACACTGAAGCTTTCTTT.

The chain carries TRBV7-9 and TRBJ2-7, with 7 bases aligning to TRBD2. The CDR3 consists of 14 residues. J gave up 5 bases and V 1 base, and 5 bases lay outside the gene matches. CDR1 is SEHNR and CDR2 is FQNEAQ in the germline V gene (reference sequence). The DNA for the CDR3 is TGTGCCAGCAGCTTAGAACTAGCGAGAGACGAGCAGTACTTC. This encodes CASSLELARDEQYF.

The chain joins TRBV5-1 to TRBJ2-1; D is possibly TRBD1 (5 bases). The CDR3 has 13 residues. V was pared by 0 bases and J by 5 bases, with 6 bases between. Germline CDR1 reads SGHRS; CDR2 reads YFSETQ. The DNA for the CDR3 is TGCGCCAGCAGCTTGGTACAGGACAATGAGCAGTTCTTC. Its translation: CASSLVQDNEQFF.

The V call is TRBV20-1, the J call TRBJ2-7, with 9 bases aligning to TRBD2. Germline CDR1 and CDR2: DFQATT and SNEGSKA (reference sequence). This CDR3 is 15 amino acids long. The J segment lost 4 bases and the V segment lost 4 bases, leaving 11 bases of the junction unmatched. The CDR3 spells CSANTLAGGPYEQYF. The CDR3 DNA reads as TGCAGTGCTAACACCTTGGCGGGGGGGCCGTACGAGCAGTACTTC.

The rearrangement links TRBV7-9 to TRBJ1-2, with 10 bases fitting TRBD1. Per the germline V gene, CDR1 is SEHNR and CDR2 is FQNEAQ (reference sequence). The V gene end was trimmed by 1 base and the J gene end by 8 bases; junction bases not matched to a gene: 4. This CDR3 contains 14 residues. The CDR3 DNA reads as TGTGCCAGCAGCTTAGAAGGGACAGGGGAAGGCTACACCTTC. As protein: CASSLEGTGEGYTF.

The table lists this clonotype with a count of one. The V gene is TRBV28, the J gene TRBJ1-2, with 7 nucleotides matching TRBD1. Germline trimming cut 5 bases from V and 7 bases from J; bases unmatched to any gene: 4. CDR3 size: 12 residues. Germline CDR1 is MDHEN and CDR2 is SYDVKM. In DNA, the CDR3 is TGTGCCAGCAGTCCACAGGGGTTTGGCTACACCTTC. Its protein is CASSPQGFGYTF.

The chain has TRBV7-2 and TRBJ2-1, with TRBD1 identical over 9 bases. CDR1 and CDR2 from the germline V gene are SGHTA and FQGNSA. After removal of 5 bases from V and 9 bases from J, the junction contained 17 bases not matched to a gene. This CDR3 is built from 17 residues. The CDR3 DNA is TGTGCCAGCAGCCGCGCACCGGGACAGGGAAACAATGGTGAGCAGTTCTTC. Protein product: CASSRAPGQGNNGEQFF.

The V gene is TRBV29-1, the J gene TRBJ2-1; unclear D gene. The CDR3 has 13 residues. V was clipped by 3 bases and J by 1 base, with 7 bases between them. In germline, CDR1 is SQVTM, CDR2 ANQGSEA. The CDR3 DNA reads TGCAGCGTTGAGGCCGCATCCTACAATGAGCAGTTCTTC. This codes for CSVEAASYNEQFF.

The chain carries TRBV12-3 or TRBV12-4 and TRBJ1-2; 7 bases are shared with TRBD1. V shed 6 bases and J 7 bases; nucleotides not matched to a gene: 14. The CDR3 is 15 residues long. CDR3 loop: CASRPSRQGVGGYTF. The CDR3 nucleotides are TGTGCCAGCAGACCCTCACGACAGGGTGTGGGTGGCTACACCTTC.

The chain employs TRBV20-1 and TRBJ1-2; D gene ambiguous. The V end was cut by 1 base, the J end by 0 bases, with 9 bases between. The germline V gene has CDR1 DFQATT and CDR2 SNEGSKA (reference sequence). The CDR3 spans 14 residues. CDR3 coding DNA: TGCAGTGCTAGAGCCCCGGAGCCTAACTATGGCTACACCTTC. Its translation: CSARAPEPNYGYTF.

The chain combines TRBV5-1 with TRBJ1-2; 7 bases agree with TRBD1. This CDR3 has 15 amino acids. V was pared by 4 bases and J by 3 bases, with 9 bases of the junction left unmatched. Germline V gene sequence: CDR1 SGHRS, CDR2 YFSETQ. CDR3 amino acids: CASSPRGGAHYGYTF. As DNA, the CDR3 is TGCGCCAGCAGCCCCAGGGGGGGCGCGCACTATGGCTACACCTTC.

The chain carries TRBV29-1 and TRBJ1-1, with D possibly matching TRBD1 (6 bases). The V end lost 2 bases, the J end lost 4 bases, and 14 bases lay between the germline ends. CDR1 SQVTM and CDR2 ANQGSEA come from the germline V gene. The CDR3 consists of 14 residues. The CDR3 spells CSVENRAYVTEAFF. The CDR3 nucleotides are TGCAGCGTTGAAAACAGGGCCTATGTCACTGAAGCTTTCTTT.

The CDR3 here is CASSQRTIVQETQYF. As DNA, the CDR3 is TGTGCCAGCAGTCAGAGGACAATTGTCCAAGAGACCCAGTACTTC. V and J are TRBV3-1 and TRBJ2-5; a weak D match, TRBD1 (5 bases). The V end was cut by 6 bases, the J end by 1 base, with 15 bases between. Per the germline V gene, CDR1 is LGHDT and CDR2 is YNNKEL (reference sequence). The CDR3 spans 15 residues.

The V and J genes are TRBV12-3 or TRBV12-4 and TRBJ1-5; D might be TRBD1 (6 bases). The CDR3 extends over 14 amino acids. With 5 bases removed from V and 3 bases from J, the gap between germline ends came to 11 bases. The CDR3: CASSPRQVNQPQHF. In nucleotides, the CDR3 is TGTGCCAGCAGTCCGCGACAGGTCAATCAGCCCCAGCATTTT.

This clonotype was detected many times. This chain joins TRBV27 and TRBJ1-4; unclear D gene. V lost 2 bases, J lost 8 bases, and 0 bases lay in between. Germline assignment: CDR1 MNHEY and CDR2 SMNVEV (reference sequence). The CDR3 totals 10 residues. The CDR3, as DNA: TGTGCCAGCAGTTTAGAAAAACTGTTTTTT. Its translation is CASSLEKLFF.

This chain links TRBV4-1 with TRBJ2-3; no clear D gene. The CDR3 has 13 residues. Trimming took 4 bases from V and 8 from J, leaving 13 bases between them. Looked up from germline, CDR1 is MGHRA and CDR2 is YSYEKL. CDR3 protein: CASSPGHPRTQYF. CDR3 sequence (DNA): TGCGCCAGCAGCCCCGGGCATCCACGTACGCAGTATTTT.

The genes are TRBV6-5 and TRBJ1-2; 7 bases fit TRBD1. V dropped 6 bases and J dropped 6; count of bases not matched to a gene: 7. This CDR3 contains 13 residues. CDR1 and CDR2 (germline): MNHEY, SVGAGI. DNA for the CDR3: TGTGCCAGCAGCTCCGGGACAGACAATGGCTACACCTTC. Translated, it gives CASSSGTDNGYTF.

Only one count was recorded for this clonotype. The chain carries TRBV7-9 and TRBJ1-6; D is undetermined. The germline gives CDR1 SEHNR, CDR2 FQNEAQ (reference sequence). The V gene lost 5 bases and the J gene lost 12 bases, with 5 bases spanning the gap. This CDR3 is 10 amino acids long. The CDR3 DNA reads as TGTGCCAGCAGCCCCTTACCCCTCCACTTT. This encodes CASSPLPLHF.

The chain recombines TRBV12-3 or TRBV12-4 with TRBJ2-7, with TRBD1 matching over 11 bases. V trimming: 6 bases; J trimming: 3 bases; junction bases outside the gene matches: 4. The CDR3 is made up of 14 amino acids. The DNA of the CDR3 is TGTGCCAGCAGGTCGGGACAGGGGGACTACGAGCAGTACTTC. This sequence encodes CASRSGQGDYEQYF.

This clonotype was counted between two and nine times. The chain carries TRBV7-2 and TRBJ2-3; TRBD2 matches at 9 bases. The V segment lost 3 bases and the J segment 4 bases; nucleotides outside the gene matches: 8. The CDR3 is 16 residues long. The germline V gene has CDR1 SGHTA and CDR2 FQGNSA. CDR3 bases: TGTGCCAGCAGCTTCAGCCGGCGGGAGGGATCAGATACGCAGTATTTT. Protein product: CASSFSRREGSDTQYF.

This clonotype was counted only a few times. V usage is TRBV12-3 or TRBV12-4 and J usage is TRBJ2-1; D possibly corresponds to TRBD1 (5 bases). This CDR3 is built from 14 residues. V gave up 1 base and J gave up 5 bases, with 9 bases separating them. CDR3 region: CASSLGGLNNEQFF. Here the CDR3 DNA reads TGTGCCAGCAGTTTAGGGGGCCTTAACAATGAGCAGTTCTTC.

The V and J genes are TRBV7-2 and TRBJ2-7; TRBD2 matches 7 bases. Germline CDR1 reads SGHTA; CDR2 reads FQGNSA. This CDR3 is built from 14 residues. V was clipped by 10 bases and J by 2 bases; unmatched bases: 11. This CDR3 reads CANNSGLLTYEQYF. The CDR3 bases are TGTGCCAACAATAGCGGGCTCCTCACCTACGAGCAGTACTTC.

This clonotype appeared a few times. This chain joins TRBV5-1 and TRBJ1-1; D possibly corresponds to TRBD1 (6 bases). The CDR3 is 16 amino acids. The V and J ends lost 4 bases and 1 base respectively, with 17 bases between them. The germline V gene has CDR1 SGHRS and CDR2 YFSETQ. The CDR3 protein is CASSPHRVGWNTEAFF. The CDR3 DNA reads TGCGCCAGCAGCCCCCACAGGGTGGGGTGGAACACTGAAGCTTTCTTT.